Below, one TCR beta chain is given with its context. The antigen remains unidentified. This CDR3 has 14 amino acids. Trimming at V came to 5 bases and at J to 7 bases, leaving 10 bases not matched to a gene. From germline, CDR1 is SNHLY and CDR2 FYNNEI. Clones were read by immunoSEQ multiplex PCR, and TCRdb kept only the in-frame ones, dropping some. The table lists about 85,000 clones, less than 95% of them singletons, with 7% to 9.5% in the top ten. The data derive from a study of graft-versus-host responses after intestinal transplantation. Study in general: Multivisceral, liver-intestinal, or isolated intestinal transplants were given to recipients. After anti-thymocyte globulin induction, recipients took tacrolimus and steroids for around 3 years.

Study results and limitations: Recipient-marrow GvH clones were detected, some having first appeared in ileum or blood.

The chain links TRBV2 to TRBJ2-7; TRBD1 matches 8 bases. The source was unstimulated CD8+ T cells sorted from spleen or lymph node cells, collected before transplant. The source is a human donor who was the organ donor for an intestinal transplant. The CDR3 DNA is TGTGCCAGCAGTACTGGACAGGGAAAGGGTGAGCAGTACTTC. Encoded protein: CASSTGQGKGEQYF. Variable domain in full (rest from reference TRBV2 and TRBJ2-7): EPEVTQTPSHQVTQMGQEVILRCVPISNHLYFYWYRQILGQKVEFLVSFYNNEISEKSEIFDDQFSVERPDGSNFTLKIRSTKLEDSAMYFCASSTGQGKGEQYFGPGTRLTVT.